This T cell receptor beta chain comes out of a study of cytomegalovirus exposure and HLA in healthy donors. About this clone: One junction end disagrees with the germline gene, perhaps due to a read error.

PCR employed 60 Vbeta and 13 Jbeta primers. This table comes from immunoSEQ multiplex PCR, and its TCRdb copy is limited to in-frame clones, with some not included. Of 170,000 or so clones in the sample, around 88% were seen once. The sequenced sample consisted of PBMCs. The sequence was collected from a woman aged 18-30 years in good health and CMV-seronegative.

CDR3 residues: CSSSPGQAGRSGNTIYF. The CDR3 DNA is TGTTCCAGCAGCCCCGGGCAGGCGGGCCGCTCTGGAAACACCATATATTTT. The genes are TRBV7-9 and TRBJ1-3; D unclear. This CDR3 region has 17 residues. Per germline, CDR1 SEHNR and CDR2 FQNEAQ (reference sequence).